This TCR beta chain emerged from a study of shared clonotypes between healthy human individuals. Across the study: Per-donor plates numbered three CD4 naive, three CD4 memory, two CD8 naive and one CD8 memory.

CDR1 is MNHEY, CDR2 SMNVEV, per germline (reference sequence). With V trimmed by 3 bases and J by 9 bases, 12 bases remained unmatched. The CDR3 has 16 residues. The assay was immunoSEQ multiplex PCR, and TCRdb's table has in-frame clones only and misses some. The sample has fewer than 1 million clones, 90% to 98% seen once; the top ten hold over 0.2%. The naive CD8 fraction comprised CD45RO-negative cells positively selected for CCR7 and excluded terminally differentiated effector memory CD45RA+ cells. The sequencing input was naive CD8+ T cells sorted from blood. This chain joins TRBV27 and TRBJ2-1; the match to TRBD2 covers 9 bases. This sequence was found in a man aged 25 to 40 in good health. DNA of the CDR3: TGTGCCAGCAGTTTTCTTGAGACTAGCGGAGGGGGTGAGCAGTTCTTC. Its protein is CASSFLETSGGGEQFF.